The following is a T cell receptor beta chain sequence with its context. Data came from immunoSEQ multiplex PCR; TCRdb stores just in-frame clones and leaves some out. The sample has about 69,000 clones, roughly nine tenths seen once. Germline trimming cut 2 bases from V and 2 bases from J; bases unmatched to any gene: 12. The length of the CDR3 is 18 residues. CDR1 is SGHDN and CDR2 is FVKESK in the germline V gene. This specimen comes from a study of OX40 agonist ivuxolimab in advanced cancers. The specimen was CD4+ or CD8+ T cells sorted from blood, collected in a trial of the OX40 agonist ivuxolimab. The TCR sequence derives from an adult with an advanced solid tumor such as melanoma, head and neck, liver or kidney cancer. The chain employs TRBV14 and TRBJ2-1; 7 nucleotides align to TRBD2. The CDR3 reads CASSQSISGPIAYNEQFF. For the CDR3, the DNA is TGTGCCAGCAGCCAATCTATTAGCGGGCCTATAGCCTACAATGAGCAGTTCTTC. Full variable domain (outside the CDR3, taken from reference TRBV14 and TRBJ2-1): EAGVTQFPSHSVIEKGQTVTLRCDPISGHDNLYWYRRVMGKEIKFLLHFVKESKQDESGMPNNRFLAERTGGTYSTLKVQPAELEDSGVYFCASSQSISGPIAYNEQFFGPGTRLTVL.